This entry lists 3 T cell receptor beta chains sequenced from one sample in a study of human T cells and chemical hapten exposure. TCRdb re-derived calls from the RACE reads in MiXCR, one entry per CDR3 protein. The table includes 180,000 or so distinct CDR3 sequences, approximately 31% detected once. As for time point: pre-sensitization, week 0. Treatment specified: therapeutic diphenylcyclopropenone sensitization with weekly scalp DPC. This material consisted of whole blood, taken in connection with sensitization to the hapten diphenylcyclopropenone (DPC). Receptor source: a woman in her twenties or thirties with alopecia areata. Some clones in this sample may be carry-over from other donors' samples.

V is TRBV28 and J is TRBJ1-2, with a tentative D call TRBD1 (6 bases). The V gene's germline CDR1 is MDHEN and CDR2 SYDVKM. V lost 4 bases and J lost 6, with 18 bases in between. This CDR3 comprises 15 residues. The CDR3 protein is CASSWDKGLSDGYTF. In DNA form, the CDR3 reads TGTGCCAGCAGTTGGGACAAGGGGCTTTCGGATGGCTACACCTTC.

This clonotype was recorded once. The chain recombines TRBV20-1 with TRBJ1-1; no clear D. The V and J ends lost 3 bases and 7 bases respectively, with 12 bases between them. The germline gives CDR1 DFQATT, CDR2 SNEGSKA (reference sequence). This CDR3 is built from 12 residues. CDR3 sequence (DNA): TGCAGTGCTAGGGCCTCTCAACGTGAAGCTTTCTTT. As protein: CSARASQREAFF.

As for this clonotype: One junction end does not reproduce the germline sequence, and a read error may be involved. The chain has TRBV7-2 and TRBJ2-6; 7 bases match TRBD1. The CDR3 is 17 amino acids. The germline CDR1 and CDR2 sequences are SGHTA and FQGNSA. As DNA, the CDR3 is TGTGCCAGCAGCCCAGGGGGACCCAGTTCTGGGACCAACGTCCTGACTTTC. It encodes CASSPGGPSSGTNVLTF. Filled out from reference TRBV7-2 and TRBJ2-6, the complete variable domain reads GAGVSQSPSNKVTEKGKDVELRCDPISGHTALYWYRQSLGQGLEFLIYFQGNSAPDKSGLPSDRFSAERTGGSVSTLTIQRTQQEDSAVYLCASSPGGPSSGTNVLTFGAGSRLTVL.